This T cell receptor beta chain was captured by sequencing in a study of blood T cell repertoires in COVID-19. Repertoires were generated with immunoSEQ multiplex PCR, while TCRdb's copy carries only in-frame clones and drops some. The repertoire holds about 220,000 clones, with 88% as singletons. The sequence was obtained from a woman aged 25 to 39 who had recovered from COVID-19. The sequenced sample was PBMCs or T cells enriched from blood (not recorded which).

As DNA, the CDR3 is TGTGCCATCAGTGGCGGGGGAACTAATGAAAAACTGTTTTTT. Amino acid sequence: CAISGGGTNEKLFF. This chain joins TRBV10-3 and TRBJ1-4; weak D call: TRBD1 (5 bases). V lost 4 bases and J lost 1, with 7 bases in between. The CDR3 is made up of 14 amino acids. Germline V gene data show CDR1 as ENHRY and CDR2 as SYGVKD.